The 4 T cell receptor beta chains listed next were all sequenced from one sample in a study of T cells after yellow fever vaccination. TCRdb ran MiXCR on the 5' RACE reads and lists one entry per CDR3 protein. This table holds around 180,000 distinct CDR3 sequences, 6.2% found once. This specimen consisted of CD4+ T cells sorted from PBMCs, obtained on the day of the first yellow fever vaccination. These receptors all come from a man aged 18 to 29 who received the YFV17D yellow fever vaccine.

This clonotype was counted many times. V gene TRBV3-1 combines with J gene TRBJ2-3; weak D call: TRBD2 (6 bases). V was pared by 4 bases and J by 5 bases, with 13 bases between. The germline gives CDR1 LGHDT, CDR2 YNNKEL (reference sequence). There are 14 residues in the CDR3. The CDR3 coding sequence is TGTGCCAGCAGCCGCTTGGCGCGGGGAGATACGCAGTATTTT. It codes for CASSRLARGDTQYF.

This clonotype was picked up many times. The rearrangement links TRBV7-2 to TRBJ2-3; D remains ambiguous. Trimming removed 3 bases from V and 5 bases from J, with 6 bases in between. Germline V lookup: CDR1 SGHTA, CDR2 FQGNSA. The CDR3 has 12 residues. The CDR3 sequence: CASSFYEDTQYF. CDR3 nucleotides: TGTGCCAGCAGCTTTTATGAAGATACGCAGTATTTT.

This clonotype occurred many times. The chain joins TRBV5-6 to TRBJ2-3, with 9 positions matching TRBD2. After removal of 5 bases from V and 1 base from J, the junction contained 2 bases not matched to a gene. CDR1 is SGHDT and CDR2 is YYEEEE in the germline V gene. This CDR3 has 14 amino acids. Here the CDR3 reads CASRIAGGTDTQYF. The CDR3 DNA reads TGTGCCAGCAGAATAGCGGGGGGCACAGATACGCAGTATTTT.

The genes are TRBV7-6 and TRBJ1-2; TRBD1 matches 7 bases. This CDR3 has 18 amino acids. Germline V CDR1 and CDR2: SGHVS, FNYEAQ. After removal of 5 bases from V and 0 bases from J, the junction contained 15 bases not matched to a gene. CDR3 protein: CASSPLQGKVGTNYGYTF. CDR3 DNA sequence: TGTGCCAGCAGCCCGCTACAGGGGAAGGTGGGGACTAACTATGGCTACACCTTC.